This TCR beta chain derives from a study of T cells in Graves' hyperthyroidism and ophthalmopathy. Amplification of TCR beta CDR3 regions used RNA as the template. HTBI primers were employed in a first-round RT-PCR of the TCR CDR3. TCRdb fed the multiplex PCR reads into MiXCR, producing one record per CDR3 protein. The sample includes about 740,000 distinct CDR3 sequences, 14% of them seen just once. Germline lookup yields CDR1 SGDLS and CDR2 YYNGEE. This CDR3 is 15 amino acids long. Germline trimming cut 0 bases from V and 5 bases from J; bases unmatched to any gene: 8. The sample comprised blood. The receptor was derived from a woman aged 18-35 years with Graves' hyperthyroidism. V gene TRBV9 combines with J gene TRBJ2-7, with TRBD2 matching over 7 bases. The CDR3 here is CASSVGGSRSHEQYF. In DNA, the CDR3 is TGTGCCAGCAGCGTAGGCGGGAGTCGTAGCCACGAGCAGTACTTC.